The next 7 T cell receptor beta chains were all read from a single sample in a study of Ad26.COV2.S vaccination and SARS-CoV-2 variants. Sample treatment: approximately 18 received Ad26.COV2.S at low or high dose, single or two shots; about 5 received placebo; per-sample allocation not given. Material that was analyzed had been drawn on day 63 after the first vaccine or placebo injection. Using immunoSEQ multiplex PCR, the repertoire was profiled, and TCRdb retains in-frame clones only, with some absent. The data hold hundreds of thousands of clones, with 70% to 90% observed a single time. Material: peripheral blood, obtained in a trial of Ad26.COV2.S vaccine versus placebo. The receptors were gathered from a person between 18 and 60 years old who received the Ad26.COV2.S COVID-19 vaccine or a placebo.

This chain joins TRBV9 and TRBJ1-3; 7 nucleotides agree with TRBD1. J lost 0 bases, V lost 3 bases, and 3 bases had no gene match. This CDR3 is 15 amino acids long. Germline V gene data show CDR1 as SGDLS and CDR2 as YYNGEE. CDR3 sequence: CASSDRGSSGNTIYF. The CDR3 DNA reads as TGTGCCAGCAGCGACAGGGGCTCCTCTGGAAACACCATATATTTT.

The chain joins TRBV19 to TRBJ1-5, with TRBD1 as a possible D gene (6 bases). The V end was cut by 0 bases, the J end by 7 bases, with 13 bases between. The CDR3 is 15 residues long. In germline, CDR1 is LNHDA, CDR2 SQIVND (reference sequence). Written as DNA, the CDR3 is TGTGCCAGTAGTATAGACAACAGGGAGGGCCAGCCCCAGCATTTT. This encodes CASSIDNREGQPQHF.

The chain employs TRBV13 and TRBJ2-1, with 9 bases identical to TRBD1. Germline trimming cut 6 bases from V and 7 bases from J; bases unmatched to any gene: 7. The CDR3 is 14 amino acids. Germline V gene sequence: CDR1 PRHDT, CDR2 FYEKMQ (reference sequence). CDR3 nucleotides: TGTGCCAGCAGGGTAGGGGGGACAGGGAATGAGCAGTTCTTC. Translation: CASRVGGTGNEQFF.

In its sample, this clone was seen a few times. The chain links TRBV5-1 to TRBJ2-7; 7 nucleotides agree with TRBD1. Germline loops: CDR1 SGHRS, CDR2 YFSETQ. The CDR3 length is 15 residues. The ends lost 2 bases at V and 1 base at J; junction bases unmatched: 6. The CDR3 DNA reads TGCGCCAGCAGCTTCCTGGGACAGAGTTCCTACGAGCAGTACTTC. Translated, it gives CASSFLGQSSYEQYF.

The genes are TRBV15 and TRBJ1-2, with 9 bases that match TRBD1. Per the germline V gene, CDR1 is LNHNV and CDR2 is YYDKDF (reference sequence). The V gene end was trimmed by 4 bases and the J gene end by 6 bases; junction bases not matched to a gene: 3. The CDR3 loop spans 13 amino acids. CDR3 sequence (DNA): TGTGCCACCAGCAAACGGGACAGGGATGGCTACACCTTC. It codes for CATSKRDRDGYTF.

V is TRBV4-2 and J is TRBJ2-2; 7 bases agree with TRBD2. After removal of 1 base from V and 5 bases from J, the junction contained 7 bases not matched to a gene. The germline V gene has CDR1 LGHNA and CDR2 YNFKEQ. There are 16 residues in the CDR3. In DNA, the CDR3 is TGTGCCAGCAGCCAAGCCGTGCAGGGAGGGACCGGGGAGCTGTTTTTT. It translates to CASSQAVQGGTGELFF.

V gene TRBV6-5 combines with J gene TRBJ1-2; D ambiguous. This CDR3 has 13 residues. The germline V gene encodes CDR1 MNHEY and CDR2 SVGAGI. Trimming shortened V by 2 bases and J by 2 bases, and 6 bases separated the two germline ends. As DNA, the CDR3 is TGTGCCAGCAGTTACCAGGAAAACTATGGCTACACCTTC. Amino acid sequence: CASSYQENYGYTF.